This T cell receptor beta chain was identified in a study of metastatic and nonmetastatic thyroid tumors. A few counts support this clone. With MiXCR, TCRdb reprocessed the PCR reads. The sample consists of about 19,000 clones, more than 35% of them appearing once. Each patient came to thyroid surgery without any prior treatment (of any kind). CDR3 length: 15 amino acids. Germline V CDR1 and CDR2: LNHDA, SQIVND (reference sequence). After removal of 7 bases from V and 7 bases from J, the junction contained 13 bases not matched to a gene. Sample: tumor tissue. The receptor's source is a female donor with papillary thyroid cancer or a benign thyroid nodule (not recorded which). Some clones in this sample may be carry-over from other donors' samples. V and J are TRBV19 and TRBJ1-2; TRBD1 matches 9 bases. CDR3 in amino acids: CASNPGGTGYGGYTF. In DNA, the CDR3 is TGTGCCAGTAACCCTGGGGGGACAGGGTATGGTGGCTACACCTTC.